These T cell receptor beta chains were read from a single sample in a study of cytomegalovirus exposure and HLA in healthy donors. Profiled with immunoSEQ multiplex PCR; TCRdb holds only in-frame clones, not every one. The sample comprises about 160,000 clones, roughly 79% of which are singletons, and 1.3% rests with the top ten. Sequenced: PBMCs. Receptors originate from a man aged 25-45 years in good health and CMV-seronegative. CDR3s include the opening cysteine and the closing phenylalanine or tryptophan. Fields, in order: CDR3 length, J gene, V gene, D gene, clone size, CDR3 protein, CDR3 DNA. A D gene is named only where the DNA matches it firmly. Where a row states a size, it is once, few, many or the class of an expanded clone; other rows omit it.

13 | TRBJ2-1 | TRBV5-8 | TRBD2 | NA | CASSTSEGGKQFF | TGTGCCAGCAGCACTTCTGAGGGAGGGAAACAGTTCTTC
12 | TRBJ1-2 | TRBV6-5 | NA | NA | CVSSRAAYGYTF | TGTGTCAGCAGCAGGGCAGCCTATGGCTACACCTTC
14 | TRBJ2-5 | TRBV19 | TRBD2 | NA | CASSTGLARETQYF | TGTGCCAGTAGTACAGGACTAGCGAGGGAGACCCAGTACTTC
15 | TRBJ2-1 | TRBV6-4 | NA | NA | CASSDSTGDSNEQFF | TGTGCCAGCAGTGACTCGACGGGGGATAGCAATGAGCAGTTCTTC
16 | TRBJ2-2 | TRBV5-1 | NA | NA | CASSLARQSYTGELFF | TGCGCCAGCAGCTTGGCTCGCCAGTCTTACACCGGGGAGCTGTTTTTT
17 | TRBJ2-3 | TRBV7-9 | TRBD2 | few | CASSTGTSGGPADTQYF | TGTGCCAGCAGCACTGGGACTAGCGGGGGTCCCGCAGATACGCAGTATTTT
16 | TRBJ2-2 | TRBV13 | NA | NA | CASSLGGRRSNGELFF | TGTGCCAGCAGCTTGGGGGGGCGTAGATCGAACGGGGAGCTGTTTTTT
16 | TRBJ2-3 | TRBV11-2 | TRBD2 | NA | CASSLGGGLASDTQYF | TGTGCCAGCAGCTTAGGCGGGGGACTAGCCTCAGATACGCAGTATTTT
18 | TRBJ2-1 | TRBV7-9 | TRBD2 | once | CASSPQDGLAGVIDEQFF | TGTGCCAGCAGCCCCCAAGACGGACTAGCGGGAGTCATAGATGAGCAGTTCTTC
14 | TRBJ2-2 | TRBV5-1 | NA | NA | CASSLAVNTGELFF | TGCGCCAGCAGCCTGGCCGTGAACACCGGGGAGCTGTTTTTT